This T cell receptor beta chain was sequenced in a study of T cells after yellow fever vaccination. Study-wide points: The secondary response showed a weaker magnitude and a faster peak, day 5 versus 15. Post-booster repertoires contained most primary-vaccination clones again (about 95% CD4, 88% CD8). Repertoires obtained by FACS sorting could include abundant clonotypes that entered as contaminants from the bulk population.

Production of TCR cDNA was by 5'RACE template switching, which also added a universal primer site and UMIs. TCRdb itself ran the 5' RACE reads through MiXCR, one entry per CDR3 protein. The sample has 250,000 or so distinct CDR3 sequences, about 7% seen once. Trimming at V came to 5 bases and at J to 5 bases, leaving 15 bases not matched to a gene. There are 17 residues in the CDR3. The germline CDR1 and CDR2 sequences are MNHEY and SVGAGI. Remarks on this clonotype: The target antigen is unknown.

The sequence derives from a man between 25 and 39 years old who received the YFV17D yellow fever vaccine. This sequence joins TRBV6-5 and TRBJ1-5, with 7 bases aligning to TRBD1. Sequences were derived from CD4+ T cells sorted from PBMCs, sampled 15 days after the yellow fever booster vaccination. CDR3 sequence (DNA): TGTGCCAGCAGTCGCCGACCAGGGGGAATTTTAGATCAGCCCCAGCATTTT. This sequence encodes CASSRRPGGILDQPQHF.